This TCR beta chain is from a study of blood T cells in healthy people across ages. CDR1 and CDR2 (germline): ENHRY, SYGVKD. CDR3 length: 12 residues. V gave up 3 bases and J gave up 4 bases, with 6 bases separating them. The study's findings and limits: As age increased, TCR beta diversity per million T cells fell in a roughly linear fashion. Using unsorted PBMCs precluded a conclusive naive versus antigen-experienced comparison. Those diversity estimates obtained from one million T cells were thought to be underestimates.

Regarding this clonotype: Its specificity is not known.

It was with a sample-barcoded 5' primer and a J-beta primer mix that a second PCR of roughly 7 to 11 cycles was run. A template-switch adaptor containing 12 random nucleotides labeled each cDNA molecule. TCRdb re-called the 5' RACE reads through MiXCR, storing one row per CDR3 protein. The sample yields some 750,000 distinct CDR3 sequences, about 20% seen once. The J gene is TRBJ1-2, the V gene TRBV10-3; D ambiguous. This receptor was identified in a man aged 65-85 years in good health. The sample was blood. The CDR3 DNA is TGTGCCATCAGTGAAACAGCCTATGGCTACACCTTC. Encoded protein: CAISETAYGYTF.